This paragraph covers one T cell receptor beta chain sequence. V was clipped by 4 bases and J by 5 bases, with 9 bases between them. From germline, CDR1 is MGHRA and CDR2 YSYEKL. The CDR3 runs 13 residues. The data derive from a study of tumor-infiltrating lymphocytes in localized non-small cell lung cancer. Clones were read by immunoSEQ multiplex PCR, and TCRdb kept only the in-frame ones, dropping some. The data hold approximately 12,000 clones, with 78% observed a single time. Sequenced: lung tumor tissue. J is TRBJ2-4 and V is TRBV4-1; D not certain. The receptor's source is a human donor with non-small cell lung cancer. The CDR3 region is CASSLGNENIQYF. CDR3 sequence (DNA): TGCGCCAGCAGCCTCGGAAACGAAAACATTCAGTACTTC.